This T cell receptor beta chain was retrieved from a study of human T cells and chemical hapten exposure. About the study: Patients' scalps got diphenylcyclopropenone weekly throughout the approximately 24-week study. The patient population, which was mostly female, had alopecia areata, totalis or universalis.

On this clonotype itself: What it recognizes is unknown.

Broader study findings: Relative to control repertoires, expanded TCRs gave rise to significantly more large CDR3 similarity clusters.

Time point noted: patch test 3, about 24 weeks after DPC sensitization. The treatment: therapeutic diphenylcyclopropenone sensitization with weekly scalp DPC. TCRdb re-called the RACE reads through MiXCR, storing one row per CDR3 protein. The sample yields under 200,000 distinct CDR3 sequences, about 30% seen once. The receptor comes from a woman in her late teens or twenties with alopecia areata. Some clones in this sample may be carry-over from other donors' samples. This specimen consisted of whole blood, obtained in connection with sensitization to the hapten diphenylcyclopropenone (DPC).

In DNA, the CDR3 is TGTGCCAGTTCCGTATCTCGACAGCCGTATCAGCCCCAGCATTTT. It is translated as CASSVSRQPYQPQHF. The chain recombines TRBV24-1 with TRBJ1-5, with a weak D call TRBD1 (5 bases). Germline CDR1 is KGHDR and CDR2 is SFDVKD. This CDR3 spans 15 amino acids. The V and J ends lost 11 bases and 5 bases respectively, with 21 bases between them.